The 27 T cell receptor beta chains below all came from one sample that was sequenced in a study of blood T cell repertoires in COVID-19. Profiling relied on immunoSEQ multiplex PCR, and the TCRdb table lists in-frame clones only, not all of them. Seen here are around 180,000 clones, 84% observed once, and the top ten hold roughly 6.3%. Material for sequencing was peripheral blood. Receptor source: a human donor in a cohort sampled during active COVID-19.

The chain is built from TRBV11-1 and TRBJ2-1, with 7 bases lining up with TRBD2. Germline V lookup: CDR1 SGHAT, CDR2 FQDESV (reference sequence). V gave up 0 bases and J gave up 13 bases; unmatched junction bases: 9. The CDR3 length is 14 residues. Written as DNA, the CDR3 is TGTGCCAGCAGCTTAGCGGGGGACTACGGTGAACAGTTCTTC. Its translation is CASSLAGDYGEQFF. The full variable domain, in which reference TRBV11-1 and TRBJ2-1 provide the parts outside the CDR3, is EAEVAQSPRYKITEKSQAVAFWCDPISGHATLYWYRQILGQGPELLVQFQDESVVDDSQLPKDRFSAERLKGVDSTLKIQPAELGDSAMYLCASSLAGDYGEQFFGPGTRLTVL.

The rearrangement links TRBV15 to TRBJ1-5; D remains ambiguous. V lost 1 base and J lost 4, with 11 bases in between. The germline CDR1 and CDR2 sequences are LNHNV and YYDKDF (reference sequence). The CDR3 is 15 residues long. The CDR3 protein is CATSRVFTGNQPQHF. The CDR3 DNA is TGTGCCACCAGCAGAGTATTCACGGGAAATCAGCCCCAGCATTTT.

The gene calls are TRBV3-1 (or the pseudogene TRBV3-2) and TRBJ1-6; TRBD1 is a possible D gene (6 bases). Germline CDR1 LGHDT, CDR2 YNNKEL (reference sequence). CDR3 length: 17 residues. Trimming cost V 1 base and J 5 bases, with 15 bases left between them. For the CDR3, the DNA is TGTGCCAGCAGCCAAGGTGCAGGGGCGATCCATAATTCACCCCTCCACTTT. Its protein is CASSQGAGAIHNSPLHF.

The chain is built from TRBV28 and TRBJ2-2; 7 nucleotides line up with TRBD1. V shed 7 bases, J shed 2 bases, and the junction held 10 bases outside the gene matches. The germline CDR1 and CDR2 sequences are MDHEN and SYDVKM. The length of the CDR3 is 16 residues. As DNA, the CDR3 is TGTGCCAGCACCGTGGACAGGTCGTTTAACACCGGGGAGCTGTTTTTT. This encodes CASTVDRSFNTGELFF.

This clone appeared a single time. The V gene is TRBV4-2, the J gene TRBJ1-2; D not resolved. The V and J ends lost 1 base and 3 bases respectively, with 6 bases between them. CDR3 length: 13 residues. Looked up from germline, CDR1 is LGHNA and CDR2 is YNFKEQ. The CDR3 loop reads CASSQVIDYGYTF. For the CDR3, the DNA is TGTGCCAGCAGCCAAGTAATAGACTATGGCTACACCTTC.

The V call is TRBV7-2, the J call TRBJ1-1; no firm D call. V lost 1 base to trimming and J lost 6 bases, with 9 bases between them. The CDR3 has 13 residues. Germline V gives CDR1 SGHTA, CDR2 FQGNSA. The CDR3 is CASSLVSEAEAFF. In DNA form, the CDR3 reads TGTGCCAGCAGCTTAGTGTCGGAGGCTGAAGCTTTCTTT.

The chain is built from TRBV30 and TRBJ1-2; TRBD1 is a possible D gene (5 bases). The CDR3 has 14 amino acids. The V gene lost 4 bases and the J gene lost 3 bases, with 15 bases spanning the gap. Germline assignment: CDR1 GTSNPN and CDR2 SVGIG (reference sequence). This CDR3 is CAWTIRGKHYGYTF. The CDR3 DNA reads TGTGCCTGGACTATCCGGGGGAAGCACTATGGCTACACCTTC.

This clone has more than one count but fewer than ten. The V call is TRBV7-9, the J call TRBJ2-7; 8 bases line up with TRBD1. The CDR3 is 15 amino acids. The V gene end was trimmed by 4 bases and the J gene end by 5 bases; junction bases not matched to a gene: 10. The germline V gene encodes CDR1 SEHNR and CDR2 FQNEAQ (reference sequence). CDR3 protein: CASSSPGSTGDEQYF. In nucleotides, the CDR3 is TGTGCCAGCAGCTCCCCCGGGTCGACAGGGGACGAGCAGTACTTC.

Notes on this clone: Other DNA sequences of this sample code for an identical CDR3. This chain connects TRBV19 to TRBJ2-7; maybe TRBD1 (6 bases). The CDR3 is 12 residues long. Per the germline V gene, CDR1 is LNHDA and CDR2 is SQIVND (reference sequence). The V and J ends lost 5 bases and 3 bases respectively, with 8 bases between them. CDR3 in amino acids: CASSSGHYEQYF. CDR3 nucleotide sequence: TGTGCCAGTAGTTCGGGACACTACGAGCAGTACTTC.

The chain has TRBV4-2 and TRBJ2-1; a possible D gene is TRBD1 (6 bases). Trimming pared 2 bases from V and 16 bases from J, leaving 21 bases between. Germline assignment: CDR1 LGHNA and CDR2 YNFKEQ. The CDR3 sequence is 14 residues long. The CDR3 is CASSQTSADSPSFF. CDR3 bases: TGTGCCAGCAGCCAAACCTCCGCGGACAGTCCGAGTTTCTTC.

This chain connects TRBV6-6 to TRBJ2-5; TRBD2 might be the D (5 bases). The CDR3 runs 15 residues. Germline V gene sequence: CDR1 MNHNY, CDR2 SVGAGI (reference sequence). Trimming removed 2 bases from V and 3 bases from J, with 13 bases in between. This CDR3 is CASSYERADKETQYF. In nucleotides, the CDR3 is TGTGCCAGCAGTTACGAGAGGGCTGACAAAGAGACCCAGTACTTC.

Here the CDR3 DNA reads TGTGCCAGCAATAACAGGGTAGGAAATGAAAAACTGTTTTTT. Amino acids: CASNNRVGNEKLFF. J is TRBJ1-4 and V is TRBV2, with D tentatively TRBD1 (6 bases). V dropped 7 bases and J dropped 5 bases, with 14 bases sitting between them. The CDR3 is 14 amino acids. Looked up from germline, CDR1 is SNHLY and CDR2 is FYNNEI.

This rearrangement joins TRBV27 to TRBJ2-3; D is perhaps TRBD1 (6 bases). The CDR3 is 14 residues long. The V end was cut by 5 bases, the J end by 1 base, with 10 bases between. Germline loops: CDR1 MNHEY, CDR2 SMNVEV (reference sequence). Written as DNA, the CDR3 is TGTGCCAGCAGTACCTGGACAGGCACAGATACGCAGTATTTT. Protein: CASSTWTGTDTQYF.

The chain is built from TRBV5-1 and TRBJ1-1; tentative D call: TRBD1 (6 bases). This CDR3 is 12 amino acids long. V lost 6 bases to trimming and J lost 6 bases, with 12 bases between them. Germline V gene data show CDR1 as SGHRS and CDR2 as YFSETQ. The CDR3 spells CASNPQGSEAFF. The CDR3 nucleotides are TGCGCCAGCAATCCACAGGGATCTGAAGCTTTCTTT.

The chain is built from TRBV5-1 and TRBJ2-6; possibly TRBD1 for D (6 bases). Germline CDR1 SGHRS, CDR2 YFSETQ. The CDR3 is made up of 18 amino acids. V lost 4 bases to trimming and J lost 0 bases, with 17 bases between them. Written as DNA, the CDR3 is TGCGCCAGCAGCCCGCGGACAGCAATGAGCTCTGGGGCCAACGTCCTGACTTTC. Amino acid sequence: CASSPRTAMSSGANVLTF.

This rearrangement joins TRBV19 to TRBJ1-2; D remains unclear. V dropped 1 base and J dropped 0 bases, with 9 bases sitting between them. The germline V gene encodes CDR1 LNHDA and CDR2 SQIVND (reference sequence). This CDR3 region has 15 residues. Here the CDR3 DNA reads TGTGCCAGTAGTATAGGGGTGACTCCTAACTATGGCTACACCTTC. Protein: CASSIGVTPNYGYTF.

The CDR3 here is CASSTGLDTGELFF. The CDR3 nucleotides read TGTGCCAGCAGTACAGGGTTGGACACCGGGGAGCTGTTTTTT. The rearrangement links TRBV27 to TRBJ2-2; tentative D call: TRBD1 (6 bases). The V and J ends lost 5 bases and 3 bases respectively, with 10 bases between them. The CDR3 is 14 amino acids. CDR1 is MNHEY and CDR2 is SMNVEV in the germline V gene (reference sequence).

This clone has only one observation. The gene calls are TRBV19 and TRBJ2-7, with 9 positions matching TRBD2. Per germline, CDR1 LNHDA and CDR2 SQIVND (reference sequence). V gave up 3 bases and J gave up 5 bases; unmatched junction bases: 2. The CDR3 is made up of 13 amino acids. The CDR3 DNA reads TGTGCCAGTAGTATCCGCGGGGGGGACGAGCAGTACTTC. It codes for CASSIRGGDEQYF.

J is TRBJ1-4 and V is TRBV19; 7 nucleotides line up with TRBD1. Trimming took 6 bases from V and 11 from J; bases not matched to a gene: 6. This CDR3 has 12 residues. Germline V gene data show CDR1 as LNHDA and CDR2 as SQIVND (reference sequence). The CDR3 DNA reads TGTGCCAGTAGACAGGGGATCGCGAAACTGTTTTTT. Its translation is CASRQGIAKLFF.

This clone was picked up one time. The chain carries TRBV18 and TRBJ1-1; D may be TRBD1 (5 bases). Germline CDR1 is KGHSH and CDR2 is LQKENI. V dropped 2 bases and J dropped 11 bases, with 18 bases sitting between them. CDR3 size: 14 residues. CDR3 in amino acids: CASSPSGEVGKAFF. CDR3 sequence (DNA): TGTGCCAGCTCACCATCGGGGGAGGTTGGGAAGGCTTTCTTT.

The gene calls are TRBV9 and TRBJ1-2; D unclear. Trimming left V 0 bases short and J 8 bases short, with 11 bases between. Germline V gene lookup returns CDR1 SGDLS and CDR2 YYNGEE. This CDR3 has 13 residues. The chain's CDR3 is CASSVVGGNGYTF. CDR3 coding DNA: TGTGCCAGCAGCGTAGTGGGAGGGAACGGCTACACCTTC.

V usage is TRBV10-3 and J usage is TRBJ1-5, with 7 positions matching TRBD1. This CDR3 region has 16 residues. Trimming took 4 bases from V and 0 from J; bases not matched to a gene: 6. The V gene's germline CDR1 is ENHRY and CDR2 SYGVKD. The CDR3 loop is CAISAGQPDSNQPQHF. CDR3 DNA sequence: TGTGCCATCAGTGCGGGACAGCCCGATAGCAATCAGCCCCAGCATTTT.

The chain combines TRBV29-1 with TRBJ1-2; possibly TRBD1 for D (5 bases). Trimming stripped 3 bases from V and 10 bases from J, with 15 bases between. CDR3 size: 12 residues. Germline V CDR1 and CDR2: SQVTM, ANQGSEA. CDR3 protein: CSVDFGATHYTF. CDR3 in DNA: TGCAGCGTTGATTTTGGGGCCACCCACTACACCTTC.

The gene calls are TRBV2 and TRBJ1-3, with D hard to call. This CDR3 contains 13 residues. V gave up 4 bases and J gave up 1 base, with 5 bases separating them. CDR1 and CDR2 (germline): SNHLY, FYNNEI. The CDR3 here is CASSGQSGNTIYF. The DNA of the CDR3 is TGTGCCAGCAGTGGGCAATCTGGAAACACCATATATTTT.

The CDR3 DNA follows: TGTGCCAGCAGTTTGCCTGGGAGTGGCGCAGATACGCAGTATTTT. Its protein is CASSLPGSGADTQYF. The chain is built from TRBV27 and TRBJ2-3, with D perhaps matching TRBD2 (5 bases). Germline V gives CDR1 MNHEY, CDR2 SMNVEV (reference sequence). V lost 3 bases and J lost 4, with 14 bases in between. CDR3 length: 15 amino acids.

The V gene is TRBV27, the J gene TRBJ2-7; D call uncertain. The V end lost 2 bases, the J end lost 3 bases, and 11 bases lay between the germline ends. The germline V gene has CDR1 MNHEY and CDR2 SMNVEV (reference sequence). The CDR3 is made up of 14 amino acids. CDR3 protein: CASSLRDKGYEQYF. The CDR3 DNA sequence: TGTGCCAGCAGTTTACGAGACAAAGGCTACGAGCAGTACTTC.

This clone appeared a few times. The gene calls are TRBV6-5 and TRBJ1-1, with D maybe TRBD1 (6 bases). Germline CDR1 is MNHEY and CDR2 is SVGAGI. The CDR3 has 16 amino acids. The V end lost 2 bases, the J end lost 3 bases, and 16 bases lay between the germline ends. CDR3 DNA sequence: TGTGCCAGCAGTTACCTGGTGGGGGCCGGATACACTGAAGCTTTCTTT. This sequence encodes CASSYLVGAGYTEAFF.